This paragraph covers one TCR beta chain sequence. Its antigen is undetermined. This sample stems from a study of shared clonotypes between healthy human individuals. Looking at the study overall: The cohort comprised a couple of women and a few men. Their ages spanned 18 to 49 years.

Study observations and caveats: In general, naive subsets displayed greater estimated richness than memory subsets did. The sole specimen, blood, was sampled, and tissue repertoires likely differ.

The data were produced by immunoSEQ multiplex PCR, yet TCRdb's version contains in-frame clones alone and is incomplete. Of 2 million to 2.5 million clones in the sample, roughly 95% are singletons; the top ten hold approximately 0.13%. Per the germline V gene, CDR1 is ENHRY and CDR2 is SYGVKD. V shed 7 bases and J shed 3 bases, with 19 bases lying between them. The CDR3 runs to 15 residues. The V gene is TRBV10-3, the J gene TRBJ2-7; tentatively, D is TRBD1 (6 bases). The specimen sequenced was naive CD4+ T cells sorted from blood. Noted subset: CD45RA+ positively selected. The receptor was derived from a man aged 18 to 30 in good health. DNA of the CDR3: TGTGCCATCAATCGAGAAAGGACAGTTATCTACGAGCAGTACTTC. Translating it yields CAINRERTVIYEQYF.